The 6 T cell receptor beta chains given below trace back to one sample, sequenced in a study of tumor and adjacent non-tumor tissue in lung cancer. RNA was extracted from bulk tissue without any cell sorting. This non-tumor lung sample came from over 3 cm beyond the tumor edge. The library came from three nested PCR rounds adapted from ARM-PCR protocols. A single record per CDR3 protein comes from TCRdb applying MiXCR to the multiplex PCR reads. The sample yields 50,000 to 70,000 distinct CDR3 sequences, over 60% seen once. The sample taken for sequencing was distant non-tumor lung tissue. These receptor sequences come from a man in his 70s with non-small cell lung cancer.

The chain uses TRBV5-4 and TRBJ1-2, with 8 positions matching TRBD1. Germline V gene lookup returns CDR1 SGHNT and CDR2 YYREEE (reference sequence). The J segment lost 4 bases and the V segment lost 3 bases, leaving 8 bases of the junction unmatched. There are 15 residues in the CDR3. The CDR3 region is CASSWPGQDSYGYTF. The CDR3 bases are TGTGCCAGCAGCTGGCCGGGACAGGACTCCTATGGCTACACCTTC.

In regard to this clonotype: This may come from a read error, since a much larger clone is one base off. The J gene is TRBJ2-7, the V gene TRBV10-3; TRBD1 matches at 8 bases. The germline V gene encodes CDR1 ENHRY and CDR2 SYGVKD. The CDR3 spans 16 residues. Here the CDR3 DNA reads TGTGCCATCATTGAGAAGGGGACCGGGACAGGAGGCGAGCAGTACTTC. Translating it yields CAIIEKGTGTGGEQYF.

This clonotype was picked up many times. V and J are TRBV29-1 and TRBJ2-1; 7 nucleotides agree with TRBD2. The CDR3 is 16 amino acids. Germline V gene sequence: CDR1 SQVTM, CDR2 ANQGSEA. Trimming cost V 1 base and J 1 base; bases outside gene matches: 7. CDR3 bases: TGCAGCGTTGAAGGGGATCGAGCGGGGTCCTACAATGAGCAGTTCTTC. Its translation is CSVEGDRAGSYNEQFF.

The chain has TRBV11-2 and TRBJ2-3, with 7 bases that match TRBD2. V gave up 6 bases and J gave up 11 bases; unmatched junction bases: 20. Germline CDR1 reads SGHAT; CDR2 reads FQNNGV. This CDR3 has 16 residues. This chain's CDR3 is CASRSGTNGSTGRQYF. For the CDR3, the DNA is TGTGCCAGCAGATCTGGGACTAATGGGAGCACTGGTAGGCAGTATTTT.

About this clonotype: As the CDR3 is not closed by the conserved phenylalanine or tryptophan, this likely results from a read error. V and J are TRBV28 and TRBJ2-7, with 7 bases identical to TRBD2. Germline loops: CDR1 MDHEN, CDR2 SYDVKM. CDR3 length equals 14 residues. CDR3 residues: CARSVSGEAREQYL. The CDR3 DNA sequence: TGTGCCCGCAGTGTGAGCGGGGAGGCTCGCGAGCAGTACCTC.

As for this clonotype: An end of the junction does not agree with germline; a read error may underlie this. The chain links TRBV7-8 to TRBJ2-4, with 7 bases that match TRBD1. Germline-derived CDR1 and CDR2 are SGHVS and FQNEAQ. CDR3 length: 16 amino acids. The CDR3 DNA sequence: TGTGTCAGCAGCTTTAGGACAGGATTCGCCAAAAACATTCAGTACTTC. Translated, it gives CVSSFRTGFAKNIQYF.